This is a list of T cell receptor beta chains from one sample in a study of blood T cell repertoires in COVID-19. Using immunoSEQ multiplex PCR, the repertoire was profiled, and TCRdb retains in-frame clones only, with some absent. The table records over 140,000 clones, more than 65% of them present only once. The sequencing input was peripheral blood. These receptors all come from a woman aged 60-70 years with acute or convalescent COVID-19. Each CDR3 is given with its conserved first and last residue. The order of the fields is clone size, D gene, V gene, J gene, CDR3 protein, CDR3 DNA. The D gene is left open where the match is weak. The size field is filled for only some rows; it gives once, few, many or a size class.

.	TRBD1	TRBV5-4	TRBJ2-1	CASCWQGAYNEQFF	TGTGCCAGCTGCTGGCAGGGGGCCTACAATGAGCAGTTCTTC
once	.	TRBV28	TRBJ2-7	CASRKGIWVSSYEQYF	TGTGCCAGCAGGAAGGGGATATGGGTGTCCTCCTACGAGCAGTACTTC
.	.	TRBV3-1/TRBV3-2	TRBJ2-7	CASSYSTVPSYEQYF	TGTGCCAGCAGTTACTCGACAGTCCCATCCTACGAGCAGTACTTC
.	TRBD1	TRBV30	TRBJ1-5	CAWTRQGYSNQPQHF	TGTGCCTGGACCAGACAGGGTTATAGCAATCAGCCCCAGCATTTT
.	.	TRBV10-1	TRBJ2-7	CASRYYEQYF	TGCGCCAGCAGGTACTACGAGCAGTACTTC
.	TRBD2	TRBV19	TRBJ2-7	CASSVNPLAGSGEQYF	TGTGCCAGTAGTGTAAACCCTCTAGCGGGATCCGGAGAGCAGTACTTC
.	.	TRBV7-8	TRBJ2-7	CASSLLFRGEQYF	TGTGCCAGCAGCCTCCTCTTTAGGGGCGAGCAGTACTTC
.	.	TRBV10-2	TRBJ1-6	CASSEGQFLHF	TGCGCCAGCAGTGAGGGACAGTTCCTCCACTTT
.	.	TRBV6-1	TRBJ1-5	CASSERTGNQPQHF	TGTGCCAGCAGTGAAAGGACAGGCAATCAGCCCCAGCATTTT
.	TRBD1	TRBV6-5	TRBJ1-4	CASSYSKGQGNEKLFF	TGTGCCAGCAGTTACTCGAAGGGACAGGGGAATGAAAAACTGTTTTTT
.	.	TRBV21-1	TRBJ1-2	CASSKSGGTAGIIYGYTF	TGTGCCAGCAGCAAAAGCGGGGGCACCGCGGGAATTATCTATGGCTACACCTTC
.	.	TRBV2	TRBJ2-7	CAMGPQGSGEQYF	TGTGCTATGGGGCCACAGGGATCAGGAGAGCAGTACTTC
.	.	TRBV27	TRBJ2-1	CASSLVGGYNEQFF	TGTGCCAGCAGTTTAGTAGGAGGGTACAATGAGCAGTTCTTC
.	.	TRBV7-2	TRBJ1-1	CASSGGRANTEAFF	TGTGCCAGCAGCGGAGGTAGGGCGAACACTGAAGCTTTCTTT
.	TRBD1	TRBV4-2	TRBJ2-7	CASSQDSGTVWFEQYF	TGTGCCAGCAGCCAGGATTCCGGGACAGTTTGGTTCGAGCAGTACTTC
few	.	TRBV30	TRBJ2-1	CAWSPDNEQFF	TGTGCCTGGAGTCCGGACAATGAGCAGTTCTTC
once	.	TRBV5-4	TRBJ2-6	CASSLGGGTGANVLTF	TGTGCCAGCAGCTTGGGGGGGGGCACTGGGGCCAACGTCCTGACTTTC
.	TRBD2	TRBV15	TRBJ2-1	CATSRDRGASGSRYEQFF	TGTGCCACCAGCAGAGATAGAGGGGCTAGCGGGAGCAGGTATGAGCAGTTCTTC
few	TRBD2	TRBV7-9	TRBJ2-1	CASSPSPGRAYNEQFF	TGTGCCAGCAGCCCGTCGCCCGGGAGGGCCTACAATGAGCAGTTCTTC
.	.	TRBV6-5	TRBJ2-3	CASSPTVSGTDTQYF	TGTGCCAGCAGTCCAACAGTATCCGGCACAGATACGCAGTATTTT
.	.	TRBV7-9	TRBJ1-1	CASSSRGGNTEAFF	TGTGCCAGCAGCTCCCGCGGAGGGAACACTGAAGCTTTCTTT
.	.	TRBV7-9	TRBJ1-5	CASSLGGGNQPQHF	TGTGCCAGCAGCCTGGGGGGGGGTAATCAGCCCCAGCATTTT
few	.	TRBV28	TRBJ1-2	CASSLGTYGYTF	TGTGCCAGCAGTTTGGGCACGTATGGCTACACCTTC
.	TRBD1	TRBV6-6	TRBJ2-1	CASSTGQGLVQFF	TGTGCCAGCAGTACCGGACAGGGATTGGTGCAGTTCTTC
.	TRBD1	TRBV5-4	TRBJ1-2	CASSFFWGQGAYGYTF	TGTGCCAGCAGCTTTTTCTGGGGACAGGGGGCGTATGGCTACACCTTC
.	TRBD1	TRBV27	TRBJ1-2	CASSFRDRGAYTF	TGTGCCAGCAGCTTCCGGGACAGGGGTGCGTACACCTTC
.	.	TRBV2	TRBJ2-7	CASRAGTYEQYF	TGTGCCAGCAGGGCAGGCACATACGAGCAGTACTTC
once	TRBD1	TRBV19	TRBJ1-5	CASSGTGNQPQHF	TGTGCCAGTAGTGGGACAGGGAATCAGCCCCAGCATTTT
.	.	TRBV29-1	TRBJ1-2	CSVLSGYGYTF	TGCAGCGTTCTATCTGGCTATGGCTACACCTTC
.	TRBD1	TRBV7-2	TRBJ1-5	CASSSTPGTAQHF	TGTGCCAGCAGCTCCACACCCGGGACAGCTCAGCATTTT
.	TRBD2	TRBV28	TRBJ2-2	CASSLRLAGGWSGELFF	TGTGCCAGCAGTTTGCGACTAGCGGGAGGGTGGTCCGGGGAGCTGTTTTTT
.	TRBD1	TRBV4-3	TRBJ1-1	CASSLPGTGGTEAFF	TGCGCCAGCAGCCTCCCTGGGACAGGGGGCACTGAAGCTTTCTTT
.	TRBD2	TRBV6-5	TRBJ2-7	CASRTSSGSRYEQYF	TGTGCCAGCAGAACCTCTAGCGGGAGTCGGTACGAGCAGTACTTC
.	.	TRBV12-3/TRBV12-4	TRBJ2-1	CASSLSVYNEQFF	TGTGCCAGCAGTTTATCGGTCTACAATGAGCAGTTCTTC
.	.	TRBV9	TRBJ2-5	CASSILSDPQETQYF	TGTGCCAGCAGCATCCTTAGCGACCCCCAAGAGACCCAGTACTTC
many	.	TRBV19	TRBJ2-2	CASSIANTGELFF	TGTGCCAGTAGTATCGCGAACACCGGGGAGCTGTTTTTT
.	.	TRBV28	TRBJ1-3	CASREVGGGDSGNTIYF	TGTGCCAGCAGAGAAGTTGGGGGGGGTGATTCTGGAAACACCATATATTTT
.	.	TRBV18	TRBJ1-1	CASSPLGSGDTEAFF	TGTGCCAGCTCGCCCCTGGGATCCGGGGACACTGAAGCTTTCTTT
.	TRBD2	TRBV25-1	TRBJ2-5	CASRKNAGGSMQETQYF	TGTGCCAGCAGGAAGAACGCTGGCGGGAGTATGCAAGAGACCCAGTACTTC
.	TRBD2	TRBV11-3	TRBJ2-7	CASSSGLAGYEQYF	TGTGCCAGCAGCTCGGGACTAGCGGGGTACGAGCAGTACTTC
.	.	TRBV11-2	TRBJ2-1	CASSSTGFSYNEQFF	TGTGCCAGCAGCTCGACAGGTTTTTCTTACAATGAGCAGTTCTTC
.	.	TRBV30	TRBJ1-1	CAWMGGLGGRMNTEAFF	TGTGCCTGGATGGGGGGACTCGGGGGGCGGATGAACACTGAAGCTTTCTTT
.	TRBD1	TRBV30	TRBJ1-1	CAWLGTGRAEAFF	TGTGCCTGGTTGGGGACAGGGCGGGCTGAAGCTTTCTTT
once	.	TRBV28	TRBJ1-3	CASSLIMGPGNTIYF	TGTGCCAGCAGTTTAATAATGGGGCCCGGAAACACCATATATTTT
.	.	TRBV3-1/TRBV3-2	TRBJ2-7	CASSQVTDPPYEQYF	TGTGCCAGCAGCCAAGTTACAGATCCCCCCTACGAGCAGTACTTC
.	TRBD1	TRBV19	TRBJ2-2	CASSADRGLGELFF	TGTGCCAGTAGTGCCGACAGGGGGCTCGGGGAGCTGTTTTTT
.	TRBD1	TRBV4-2	TRBJ1-6	CASSQEAQGVGSPLHF	TGTGCCAGCAGCCAAGAAGCACAGGGGGTCGGTTCACCCCTCCACTTT
.	.	TRBV28	TRBJ1-2	CASTDSPDYGYTF	TGTGCCAGCACTGACAGCCCTGACTATGGCTACACCTTC
.	.	TRBV4-3	TRBJ1-2	CASSQDTGIGYTF	TGCGCCAGCAGCCAAGATACAGGGATCGGCTACACCTTC
.	.	TRBV28	TRBJ2-5	CASSPKVGGRQETQYF	TGTGCCAGCAGCCCTAAAGTAGGGGGACGGCAAGAGACCCAGTACTTC
.	TRBD2	TRBV28	TRBJ2-5	CASSPAGGRRETQYF	TGTGCCAGCAGTCCCGCCGGGGGGAGAAGGGAGACCCAGTACTTC
.	.	TRBV5-1	TRBJ1-2	CASSLGGLPDGYTF	TGCGCCAGCAGCTTGGGGGGACTTCCTGATGGCTACACCTTC
.	.	TRBV15	TRBJ2-7	CATSSQGRGEQYF	TGTGCCACCAGCAGTCAGGGAAGGGGCGAGCAGTACTTC
.	TRBD2	TRBV6-4	TRBJ2-7	CASSDPPLAGGSYEQYF	TGTGCCAGCAGTGACCCACCACTAGCGGGAGGCTCCTACGAGCAGTACTTC